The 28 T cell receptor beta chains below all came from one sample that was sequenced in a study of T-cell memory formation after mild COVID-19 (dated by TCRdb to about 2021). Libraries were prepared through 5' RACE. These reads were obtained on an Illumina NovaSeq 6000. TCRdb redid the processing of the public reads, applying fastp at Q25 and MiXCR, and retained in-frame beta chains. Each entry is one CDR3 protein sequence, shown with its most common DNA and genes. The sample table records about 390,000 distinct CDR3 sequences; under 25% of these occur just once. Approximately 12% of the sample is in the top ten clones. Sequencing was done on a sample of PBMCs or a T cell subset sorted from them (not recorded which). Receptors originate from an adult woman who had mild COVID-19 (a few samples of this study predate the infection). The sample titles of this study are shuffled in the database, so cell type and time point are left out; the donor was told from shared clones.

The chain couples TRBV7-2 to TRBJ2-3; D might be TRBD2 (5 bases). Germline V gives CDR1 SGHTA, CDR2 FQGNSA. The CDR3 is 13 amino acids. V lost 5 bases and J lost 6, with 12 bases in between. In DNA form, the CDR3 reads TGTGCCAGCAGCCGTAACGGGAAGGATACGCAGTATTTT. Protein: CASSRNGKDTQYF.

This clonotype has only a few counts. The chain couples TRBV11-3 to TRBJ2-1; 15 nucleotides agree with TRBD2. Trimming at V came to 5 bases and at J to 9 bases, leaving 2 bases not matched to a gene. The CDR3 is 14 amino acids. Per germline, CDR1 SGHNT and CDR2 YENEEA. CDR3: CASSLGLAGGEQFF. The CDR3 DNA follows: TGTGCCAGCAGCCTGGGACTAGCGGGAGGTGAGCAGTTCTTC.

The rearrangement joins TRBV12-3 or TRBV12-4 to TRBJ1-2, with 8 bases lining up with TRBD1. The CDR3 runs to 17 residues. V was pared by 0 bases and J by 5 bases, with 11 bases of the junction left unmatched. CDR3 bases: TGTGCCAGCAGTTTAGCCGGAGCCCGACAGGGGATATATGGCTACACCTTC. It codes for CASSLAGARQGIYGYTF.

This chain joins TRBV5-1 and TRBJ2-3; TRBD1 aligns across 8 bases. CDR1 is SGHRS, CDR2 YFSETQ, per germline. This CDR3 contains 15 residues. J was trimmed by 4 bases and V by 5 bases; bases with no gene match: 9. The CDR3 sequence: CASRLGWTGSDTQYF. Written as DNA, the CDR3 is TGCGCCAGCAGACTAGGTTGGACAGGGTCAGATACGCAGTATTTT.

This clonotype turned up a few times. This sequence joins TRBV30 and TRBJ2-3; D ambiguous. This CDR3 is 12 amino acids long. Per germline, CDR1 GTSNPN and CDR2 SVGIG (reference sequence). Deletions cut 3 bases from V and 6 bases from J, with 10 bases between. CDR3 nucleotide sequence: TGTGCCTGGAGCGCGTGGGGTGATACGCAGTATTTT. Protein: CAWSAWGDTQYF.

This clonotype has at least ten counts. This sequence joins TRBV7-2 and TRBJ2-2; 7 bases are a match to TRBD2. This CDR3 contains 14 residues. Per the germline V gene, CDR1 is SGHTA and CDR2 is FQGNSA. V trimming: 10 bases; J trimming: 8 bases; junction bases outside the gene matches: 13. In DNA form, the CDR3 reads TGTGCCACTCCGGGCGGGAGAGTTACTGGGGAGCTGTTTTTT. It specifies CATPGGRVTGELFF.

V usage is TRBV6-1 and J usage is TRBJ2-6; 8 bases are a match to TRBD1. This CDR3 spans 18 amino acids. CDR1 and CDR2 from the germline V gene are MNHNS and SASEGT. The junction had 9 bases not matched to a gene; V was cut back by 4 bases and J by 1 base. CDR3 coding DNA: TGTGCCAGCAGTGCCCGGACAGGGAGGCAATCTGGGGCCAACGTCCTGACTTTC. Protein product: CASSARTGRQSGANVLTF.

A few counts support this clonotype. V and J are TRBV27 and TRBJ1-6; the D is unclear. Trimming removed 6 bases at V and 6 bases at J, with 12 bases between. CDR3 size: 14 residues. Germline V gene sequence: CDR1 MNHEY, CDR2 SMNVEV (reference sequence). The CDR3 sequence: CASSAGRSNSPLHF. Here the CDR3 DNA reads TGTGCCAGCAGCGCCGGCAGATCTAATTCACCCCTCCACTTT.

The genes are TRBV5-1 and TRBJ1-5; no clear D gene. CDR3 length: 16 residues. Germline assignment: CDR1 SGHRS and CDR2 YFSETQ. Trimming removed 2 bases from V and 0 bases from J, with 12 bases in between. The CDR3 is CASSLGPNYSNQPQHF. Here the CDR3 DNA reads TGCGCCAGCAGCTTAGGGCCAAATTATAGCAATCAGCCCCAGCATTTT.

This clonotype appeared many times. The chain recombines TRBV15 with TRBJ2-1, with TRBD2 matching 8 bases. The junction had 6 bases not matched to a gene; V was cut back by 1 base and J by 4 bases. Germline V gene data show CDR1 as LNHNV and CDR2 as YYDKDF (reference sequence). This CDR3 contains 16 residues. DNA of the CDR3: TGTGCCACCAGCAGAGCCAGCGGGAGCACGTACAATGAGCAGTTCTTC. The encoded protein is CATSRASGSTYNEQFF.

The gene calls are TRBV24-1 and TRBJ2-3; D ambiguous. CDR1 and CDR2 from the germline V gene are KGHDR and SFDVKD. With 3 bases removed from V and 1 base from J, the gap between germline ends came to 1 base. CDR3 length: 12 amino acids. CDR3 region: CATSDGTDTQYF. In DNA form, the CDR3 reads TGTGCCACCAGTGATGGCACAGATACGCAGTATTTT.

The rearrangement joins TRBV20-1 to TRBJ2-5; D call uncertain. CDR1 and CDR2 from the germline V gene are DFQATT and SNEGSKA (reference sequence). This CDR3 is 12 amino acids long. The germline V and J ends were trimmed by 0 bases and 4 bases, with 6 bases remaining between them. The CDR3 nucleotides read TGCAGTGCTAGAGAGGAAGGAGAGACCCAGTACTTC. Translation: CSAREEGETQYF.

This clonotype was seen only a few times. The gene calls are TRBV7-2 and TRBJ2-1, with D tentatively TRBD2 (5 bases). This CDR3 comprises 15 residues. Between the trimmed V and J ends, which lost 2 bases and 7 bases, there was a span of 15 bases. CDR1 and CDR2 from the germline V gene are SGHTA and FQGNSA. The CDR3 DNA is TGTGCCAGCAGCTTATTTGTCGGGGTGGGGAATGAGCAGTTCTTC. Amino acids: CASSLFVGVGNEQFF.

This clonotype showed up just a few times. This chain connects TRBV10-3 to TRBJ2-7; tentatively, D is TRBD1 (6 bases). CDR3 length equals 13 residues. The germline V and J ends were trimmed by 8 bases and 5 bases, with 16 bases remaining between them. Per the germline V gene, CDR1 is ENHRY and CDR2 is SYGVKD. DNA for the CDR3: TGTGCCATCCACAGACAGGCGGGCGACGAGCAGTACTTC. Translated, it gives CAIHRQAGDEQYF.

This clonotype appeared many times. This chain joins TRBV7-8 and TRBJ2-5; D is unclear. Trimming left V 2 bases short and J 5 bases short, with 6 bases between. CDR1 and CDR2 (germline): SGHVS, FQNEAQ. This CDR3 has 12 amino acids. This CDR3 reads CASSLKWETQYF. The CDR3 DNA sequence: TGTGCCAGCAGCTTAAAGTGGGAGACCCAGTACTTC.

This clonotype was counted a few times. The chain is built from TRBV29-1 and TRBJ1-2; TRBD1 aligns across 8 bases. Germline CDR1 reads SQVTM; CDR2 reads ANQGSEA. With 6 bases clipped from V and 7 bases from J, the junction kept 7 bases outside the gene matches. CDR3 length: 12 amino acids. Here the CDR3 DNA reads TGCAGCGTCTACGGGACAGGTCGTGGCTACACCTTC. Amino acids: CSVYGTGRGYTF.

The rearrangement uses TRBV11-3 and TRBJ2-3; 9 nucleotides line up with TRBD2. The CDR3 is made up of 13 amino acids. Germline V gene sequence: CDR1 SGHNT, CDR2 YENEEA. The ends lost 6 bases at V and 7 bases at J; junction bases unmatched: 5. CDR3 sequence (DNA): TGTGCCAGCAGACTAGCGGGCACCCATACGCAGTATTTT. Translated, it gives CASRLAGTHTQYF.

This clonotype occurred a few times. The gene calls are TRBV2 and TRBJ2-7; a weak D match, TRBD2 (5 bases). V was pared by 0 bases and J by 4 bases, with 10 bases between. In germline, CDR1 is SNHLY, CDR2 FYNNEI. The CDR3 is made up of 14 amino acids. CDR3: CASSEARSGYEQYF. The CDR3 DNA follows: TGTGCCAGCAGTGAAGCGCGGTCGGGGTACGAGCAGTACTTC.

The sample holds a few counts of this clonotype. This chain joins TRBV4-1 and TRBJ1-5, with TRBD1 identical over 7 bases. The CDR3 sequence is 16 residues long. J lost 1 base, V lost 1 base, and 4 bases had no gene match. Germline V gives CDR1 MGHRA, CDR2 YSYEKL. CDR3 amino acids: CASSQVKGASNQPQHF. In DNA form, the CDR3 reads TGCGCCAGCAGCCAAGTGAAGGGGGCGAGCAATCAGCCCCAGCATTTT.

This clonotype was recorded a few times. The CDR3 bases are TGCGCCAGCAGCCCGGGACACATGAACACTGAAGCTTTCTTT. Encoded protein: CASSPGHMNTEAFF. The chain recombines TRBV5-1 with TRBJ1-1, with D tentatively TRBD1 (6 bases). The germline CDR1 and CDR2 sequences are SGHRS and YFSETQ. CDR3 length: 14 residues. The ends were cut back, 4 bases at V and 0 bases at J, with 10 bases in the middle.

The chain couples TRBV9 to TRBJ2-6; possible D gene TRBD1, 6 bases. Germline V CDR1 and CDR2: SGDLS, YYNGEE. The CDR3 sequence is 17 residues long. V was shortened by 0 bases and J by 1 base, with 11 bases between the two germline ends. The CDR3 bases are TGTGCCAGCAGCGTAGCTCTCCAGGGGTCTGGGGCCAACGTCCTGACTTTC. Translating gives CASSVALQGSGANVLTF.

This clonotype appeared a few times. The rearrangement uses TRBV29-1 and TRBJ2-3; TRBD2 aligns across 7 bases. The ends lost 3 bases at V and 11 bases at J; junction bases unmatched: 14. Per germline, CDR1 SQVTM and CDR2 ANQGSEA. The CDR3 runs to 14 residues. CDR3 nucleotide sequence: TGCAGCGTTGATTTGGCTAGCGGAAACCTTAGGCAGTATTTT. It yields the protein CSVDLASGNLRQYF.

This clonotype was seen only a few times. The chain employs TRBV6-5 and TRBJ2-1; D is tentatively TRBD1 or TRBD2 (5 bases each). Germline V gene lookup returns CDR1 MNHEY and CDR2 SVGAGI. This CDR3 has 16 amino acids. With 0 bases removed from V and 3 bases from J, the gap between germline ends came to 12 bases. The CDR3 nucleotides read TGTGCCAGCAGTTACTCGGGGGTCGAGTTCTACAATGAGCAGTTCTTC. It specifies CASSYSGVEFYNEQFF.

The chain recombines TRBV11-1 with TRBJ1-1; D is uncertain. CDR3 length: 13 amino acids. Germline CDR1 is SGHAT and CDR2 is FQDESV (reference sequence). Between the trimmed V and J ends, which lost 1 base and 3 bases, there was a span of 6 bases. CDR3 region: CASSLEDHTEAFF. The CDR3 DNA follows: TGTGCCAGCAGCTTAGAAGACCACACTGAAGCTTTCTTT. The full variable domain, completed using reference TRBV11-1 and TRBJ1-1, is EAEVAQSPRYKITEKSQAVAFWCDPISGHATLYWYRQILGQGPELLVQFQDESVVDDSQLPKDRFSAERLKGVDSTLKIQPAELGDSAMYLCASSLEDHTEAFFGQGTRLTVV.

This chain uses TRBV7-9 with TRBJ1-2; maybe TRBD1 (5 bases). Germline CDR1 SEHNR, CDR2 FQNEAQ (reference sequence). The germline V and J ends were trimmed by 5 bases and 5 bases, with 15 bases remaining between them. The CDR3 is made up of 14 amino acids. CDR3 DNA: TGTGCCAGCAGCCCGAGGGGAGAGGGTTATGGCTACACCTTC. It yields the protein CASSPRGEGYGYTF.

The CDR3 here is CASSFGQISYEQYF. The CDR3 region has the DNA TGTGCCAGCAGCTTTGGTCAGATTTCCTACGAGCAGTACTTC. The chain employs TRBV7-9 and TRBJ2-7; D not resolved. The V gene's germline CDR1 is SEHNR and CDR2 FQNEAQ (reference sequence). V was trimmed by 3 bases and J by 1 base, leaving 10 bases between them. This CDR3 contains 14 residues. Drawing the rest from reference TRBV7-9 and TRBJ2-7, the complete variable domain is DTGVSQNPRHKITKRGQNVTFRCDPISEHNRLYWYRQTLGQGPEFLTYFQNEAQLEKSRLLSDRFSAERPKGSFSTLEIQRTEQGDSAMYLCASSFGQISYEQYFGPGTRLTVT.

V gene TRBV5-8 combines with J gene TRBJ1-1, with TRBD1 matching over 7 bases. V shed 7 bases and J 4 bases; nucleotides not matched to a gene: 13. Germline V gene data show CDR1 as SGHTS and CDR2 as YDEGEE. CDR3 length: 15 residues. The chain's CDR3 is CASSPQGDGSTEAFF. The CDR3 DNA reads TGTGCCAGCTCCCCGCAGGGGGATGGGAGCACTGAAGCTTTCTTT.

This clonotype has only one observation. CDR3: CASSYEVNQPQHF. CDR3 coding DNA: TGTGCCAGCAGCTACGAGGTCAATCAGCCCCAGCATTTT. This chain joins TRBV7-2 and TRBJ1-5; D is unresolved. V was shortened by 4 bases and J by 3 bases, with 7 bases between the two germline ends. The CDR3 totals 13 residues. Germline V gene lookup returns CDR1 SGHTA and CDR2 FQGNSA.